This T cell receptor beta chain was recovered during a study of identical twins (dated by TCRdb to the mid-2010s). Describing the broader study: TCR alpha and beta repertoires from monozygotic twins, unrelated adults of various ages and cord blood were deep-sequenced to test whether fetal clonotypes persist. Replicate twin experiments were performed at different times using different library preparation protocols to rule out contamination.

Study-wide findings and limitations: In monozygotic twins, recombination models systematically underestimated out-of-frame TCR alpha sharing, but the models matched the sharing seen between unrelated individuals. A weaker excess of twin sharing was found in beta out-of-frame sequences because the signal-to-noise ratio was lowered by fewer shared sequences. Abundant cord blood beta clonotypes carried fewer insertions; young adult naive repertoires showed a weaker similar trend, while memory repertoires showed none. Because the same donors could not be followed over many years, the conclusions relied on cross-sectional statistical analysis. Compared with coincidental sharing between unrelated individuals, an excess of low generation-probability sequences was observed among out-of-frame TCR alpha sequences shared between twins. Zero-insertion analyses could be partly confounded by invariant T cells such as MAIT and iNKT, though diverse VJ usage argued against such confounding for most clonotypes.

From cysteine to phenylalanine, the CDR3 is 16 amino acids long. The DNA shown is the 48-base CDR3, in frame from base 1. Trimming takes 0 bases off V and 5 bases off J; junction bases not matched to a gene: 6. The germline V gene provides CDR1 MRHNA and CDR2 SNTAGT. This clonotype was seen many times. Its antigen is unknown. No base quality information exists; no much larger clone differs at one position. Only healthy Caucasian donors were included. Three pairs of female monozygotic twins, all aged about 18 to 30 years, were included in the twin cohort. RNA for TCR libraries was isolated from peripheral blood mononuclear cells. Library method: 5' RACE. Sequencing relied on an Illumina HiSeq 2000. Template switching added a universal primer binding site, and the final cDNA carried a unique molecular identifier that allowed TCR cDNA molecules to be counted accurately. Specific primers in the conserved constant-segment region were used to synthesize first-strand cDNA for TCR alpha and beta chains. Each cDNA library was double barcoded, with a SMART-Mk sample barcode plus Illumina barcodes, to control for contamination. Two successive PCR steps introduced TruSeq adapter sequences along with Illumina sample barcodes. The TCR alpha and beta cDNA libraries were sequenced on the Illumina HiSeq platform using custom primers. Processing in the source paper ran as follows. MiGEC was used to process raw reads and extract unique molecular identifiers, and MiXCR was used to find CDR3 positions. For each individual, recombination models were inferred using an EM algorithm with the repgenHMM and IGoR tools. Shared clonotype analysis was performed with the tcR package in R, normalizing sharing by the product of cloneset sizes. Out-of-frame nonproductive sequences were analyzed to study raw recombination free of thymic and clonal selection effects. TCRdb applied fastp at Q25 and MiXCR to the public reads, then kept only in-frame beta chains. Rows are combined by CDR3 protein, so each entry shows the most common genes and DNA. TCRdb's processing, not the authors' own work, is the source of the V and J calls. The sample table holds under 900,000 distinct CDR3 sequences, of which around 12% were seen once. Of the sample, around 1.5% is held by the ten largest clones.

The sample also formed part of further work on yellow fever vaccine responses in identical twins. As the second paper documents: The authors reported that the T cell response to vaccination in identical twins appeared partly convergent and partly personalized. Focusing on identical twins, the study followed the T cell clones that responded to the vaccine, and did so with precision.

The receptor chain draws on TRBV6-4 and TRBJ2-3; 9 bases in the middle match TRBD2. This TCR was sampled from a woman younger than 30 in good health. Sequencing used PBMCs. The CDR3 reads as follows: CASSDSAGGPQDTQYF. The DNA reads TGTGCCAGCAGTGACTCGGCGGGGGGGCCACAAGATACGCAGTATTTT.